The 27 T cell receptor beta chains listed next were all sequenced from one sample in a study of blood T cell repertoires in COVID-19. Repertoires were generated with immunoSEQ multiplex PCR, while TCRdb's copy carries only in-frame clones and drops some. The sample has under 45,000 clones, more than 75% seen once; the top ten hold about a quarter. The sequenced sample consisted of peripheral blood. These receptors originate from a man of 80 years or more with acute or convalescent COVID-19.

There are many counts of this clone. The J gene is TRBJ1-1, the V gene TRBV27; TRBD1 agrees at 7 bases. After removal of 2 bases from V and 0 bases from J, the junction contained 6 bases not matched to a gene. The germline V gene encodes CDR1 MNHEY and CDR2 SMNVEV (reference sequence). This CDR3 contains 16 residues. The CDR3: CASSLAPGTVNTEAFF. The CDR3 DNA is TGTGCCAGCAGTTTAGCGCCAGGGACAGTGAACACTGAAGCTTTCTTT.

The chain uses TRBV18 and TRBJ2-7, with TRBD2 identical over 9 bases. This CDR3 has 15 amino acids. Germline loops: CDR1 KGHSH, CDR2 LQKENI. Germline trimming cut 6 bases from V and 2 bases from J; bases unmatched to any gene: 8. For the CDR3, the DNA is TGTGCCAGCTCGCCTAGCGGGGACCCGACCTACGAGCAGTACTTC. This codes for CASSPSGDPTYEQYF.

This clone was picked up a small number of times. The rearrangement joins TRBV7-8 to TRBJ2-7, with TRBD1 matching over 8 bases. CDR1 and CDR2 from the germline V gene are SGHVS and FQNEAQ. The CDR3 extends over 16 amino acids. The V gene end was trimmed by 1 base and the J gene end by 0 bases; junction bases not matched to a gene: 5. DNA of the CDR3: TGTGCCAGCAGCTTAGATCGCAGGGGGCGCTCCTACGAGCAGTACTTC. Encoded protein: CASSLDRRGRSYEQYF.

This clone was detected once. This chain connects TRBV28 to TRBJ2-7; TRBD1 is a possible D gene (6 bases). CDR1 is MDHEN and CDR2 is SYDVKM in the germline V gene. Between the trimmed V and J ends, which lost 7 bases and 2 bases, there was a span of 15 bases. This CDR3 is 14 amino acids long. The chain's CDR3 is CASNVGAVTYEQYF. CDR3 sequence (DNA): TGTGCCAGCAATGTGGGGGCCGTAACCTACGAGCAGTACTTC. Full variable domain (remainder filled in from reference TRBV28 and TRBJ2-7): DVKVTQSSRYLVKRTGEKVFLECVQDMDHENMFWYRQDPGLGLRLIYFSYDVKMKEKGDIPEGYSVSREKKERFSLILESASTNQTSMYLCASNVGAVTYEQYFGPGTRLTVT.

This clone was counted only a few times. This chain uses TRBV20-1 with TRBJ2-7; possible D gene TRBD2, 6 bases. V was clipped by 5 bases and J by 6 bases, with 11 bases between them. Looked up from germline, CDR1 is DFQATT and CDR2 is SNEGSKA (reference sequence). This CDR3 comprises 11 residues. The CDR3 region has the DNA TGCAGTGCTGGCGGGGTCGGCGAGCAGTACTTC. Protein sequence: CSAGGVGEQYF.

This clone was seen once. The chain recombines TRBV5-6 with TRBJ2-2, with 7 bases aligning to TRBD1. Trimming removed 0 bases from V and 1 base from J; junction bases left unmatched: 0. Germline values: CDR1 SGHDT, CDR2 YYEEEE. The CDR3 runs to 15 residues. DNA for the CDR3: TGTGCCAGCAGCTTGGGACAGGGGAACACCGGGGAGCTGTTTTTT. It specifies CASSLGQGNTGELFF.

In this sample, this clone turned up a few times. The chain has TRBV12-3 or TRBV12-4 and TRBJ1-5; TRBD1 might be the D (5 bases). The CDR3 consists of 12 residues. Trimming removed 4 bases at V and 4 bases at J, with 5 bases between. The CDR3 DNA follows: TGTGCCAGCAGTTCAGGGAATCAGCCCCAGCATTTT. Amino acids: CASSSGNQPQHF.

The CDR3 nucleotides are TGTGCCAGCAGCGTAGGACAGGGGGTTGGCGGGGAGCTGTTTTTT. Encoded protein: CASSVGQGVGGELFF. The chain links TRBV9 to TRBJ2-2; 9 bases match TRBD1. The CDR3 loop spans 15 amino acids. Germline trimming cut 0 bases from V and 7 bases from J; bases unmatched to any gene: 4. Germline V gene lookup returns CDR1 SGDLS and CDR2 YYNGEE.

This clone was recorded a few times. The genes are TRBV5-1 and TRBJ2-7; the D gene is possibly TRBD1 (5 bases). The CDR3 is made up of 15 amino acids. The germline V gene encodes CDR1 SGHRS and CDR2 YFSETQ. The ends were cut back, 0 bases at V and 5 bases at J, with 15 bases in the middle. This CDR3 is CASSLVGQGLNEQYF. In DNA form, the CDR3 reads TGCGCCAGCAGCTTGGTGGGGCAGGGCCTCAACGAGCAGTACTTC.

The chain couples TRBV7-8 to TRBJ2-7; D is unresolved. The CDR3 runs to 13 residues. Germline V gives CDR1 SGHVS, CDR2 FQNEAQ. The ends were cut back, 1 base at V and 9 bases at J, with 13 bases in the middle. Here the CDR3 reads CASSLDSPAGQYF. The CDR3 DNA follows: TGTGCCAGCAGCTTAGATAGCCCGGCCGGGCAGTACTTC. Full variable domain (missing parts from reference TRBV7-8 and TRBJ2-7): GAGVSQSPRYKVAKRGQDVALRCDPISGHVSLFWYQQALGQGPEFLTYFQNEAQLDKSGLPSDRFFAERPEGSVSTLKIQRTQQEDSAVYLCASSLDSPAGQYFGPGTRLTVT.

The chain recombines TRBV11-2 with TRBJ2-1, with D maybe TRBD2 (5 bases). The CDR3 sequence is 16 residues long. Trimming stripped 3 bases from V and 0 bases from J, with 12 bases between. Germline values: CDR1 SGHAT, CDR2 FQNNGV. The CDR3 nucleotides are TGTGCCAGCAGCTTGGAGAGGGTTCCCTCCTACAATGAGCAGTTCTTC. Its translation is CASSLERVPSYNEQFF.

CDR3 nucleotides: TGTGCCAGCAGCCAAGCTCAGACCGGGGAGCTGTTTTTT. Translation: CASSQAQTGELFF. This chain uses TRBV3-1 (or the pseudogene TRBV3-2) with TRBJ2-2; D not resolved. V lost 1 base to trimming and J lost 5 bases, with 5 bases between them. CDR1 LGHDT and CDR2 YNNKEL come from the germline V gene (reference sequence). This CDR3 is 13 amino acids long.

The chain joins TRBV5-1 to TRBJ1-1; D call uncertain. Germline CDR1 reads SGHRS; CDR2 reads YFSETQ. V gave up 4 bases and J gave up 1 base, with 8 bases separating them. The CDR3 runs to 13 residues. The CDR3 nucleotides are TGCGCCAGCAGCCAGGCTCAGAACACTGAAGCTTTCTTT. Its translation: CASSQAQNTEAFF.

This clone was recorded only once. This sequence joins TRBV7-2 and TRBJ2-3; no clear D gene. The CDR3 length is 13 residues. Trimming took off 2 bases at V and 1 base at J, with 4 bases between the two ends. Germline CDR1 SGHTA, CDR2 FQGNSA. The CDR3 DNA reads TGTGCCAGCAGCTTACTTCGCACAGATACGCAGTATTTT. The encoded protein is CASSLLRTDTQYF.

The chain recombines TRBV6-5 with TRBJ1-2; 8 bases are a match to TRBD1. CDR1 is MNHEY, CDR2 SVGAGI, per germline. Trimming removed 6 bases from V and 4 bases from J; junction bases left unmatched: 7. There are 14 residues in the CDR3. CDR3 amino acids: CASSHSGQGYGYTF. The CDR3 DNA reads TGTGCCAGCAGCCATTCCGGACAGGGCTATGGCTACACCTTC.

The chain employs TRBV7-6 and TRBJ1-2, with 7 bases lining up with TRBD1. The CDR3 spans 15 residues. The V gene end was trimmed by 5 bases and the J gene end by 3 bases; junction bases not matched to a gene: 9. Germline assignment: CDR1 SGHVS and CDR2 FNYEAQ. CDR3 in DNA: TGTGCCAGCAGCGGACGGACAGGAGTAGACTATGGCTACACCTTC. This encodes CASSGRTGVDYGYTF. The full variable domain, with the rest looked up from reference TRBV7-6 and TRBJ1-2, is GAGVSQSPRYKVTKRGQDVALRCDPISGHVSLYWYRQALGQGPEFLTYFNYEAQQDKSGLPNDRFSAERPEGSISTLTIQRTEQRDSAMYRCASSGRTGVDYGYTFGSGTRLTVV.

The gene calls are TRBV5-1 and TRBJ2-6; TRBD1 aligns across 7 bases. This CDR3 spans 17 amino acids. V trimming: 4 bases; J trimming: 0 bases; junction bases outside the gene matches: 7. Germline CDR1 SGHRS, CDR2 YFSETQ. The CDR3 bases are TGCGCCAGCAGCAGAACAGGGGTGAGCTCTGGGGCCAACGTCCTGACTTTC. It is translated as CASSRTGVSSGANVLTF.

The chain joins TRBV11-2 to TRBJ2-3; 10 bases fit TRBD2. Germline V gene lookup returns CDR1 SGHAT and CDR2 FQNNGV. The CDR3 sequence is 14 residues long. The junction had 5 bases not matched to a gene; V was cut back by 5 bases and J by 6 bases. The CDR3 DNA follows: TGTGCCAGCAGCAGCGGGGGGGCCTTGGATACGCAGTATTTT. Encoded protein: CASSSGGALDTQYF.

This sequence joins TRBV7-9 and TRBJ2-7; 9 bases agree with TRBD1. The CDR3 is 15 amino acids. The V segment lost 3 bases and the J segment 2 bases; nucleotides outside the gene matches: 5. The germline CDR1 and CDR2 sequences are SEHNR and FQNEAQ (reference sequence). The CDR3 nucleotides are TGTGCCAGCAGCTTGGGACAGGGAGGAACCTACGAGCAGTACTTC. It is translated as CASSLGQGGTYEQYF.

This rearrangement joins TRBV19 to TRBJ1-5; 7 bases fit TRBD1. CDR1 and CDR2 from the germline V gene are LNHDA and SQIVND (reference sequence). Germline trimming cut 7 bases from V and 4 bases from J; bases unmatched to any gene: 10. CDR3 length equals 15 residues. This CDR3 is CASNRSPRGNQPQHF. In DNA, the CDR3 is TGTGCCAGTAACCGAAGCCCCAGGGGGAATCAGCCCCAGCATTTT.

DNA of the CDR3: TGTGCCAGCAGACCGGGACAGGGGGCTGAAAAACTGTTTTTT. It is translated as CASRPGQGAEKLFF. The chain recombines TRBV3-1 (or the pseudogene TRBV3-2) with TRBJ1-4; 12 bases match TRBD1. CDR3 length: 14 residues. Germline trimming cut 6 bases from V and 7 bases from J; bases unmatched to any gene: 3. The germline gives CDR1 LGHDT, CDR2 YNNKEL (reference sequence).

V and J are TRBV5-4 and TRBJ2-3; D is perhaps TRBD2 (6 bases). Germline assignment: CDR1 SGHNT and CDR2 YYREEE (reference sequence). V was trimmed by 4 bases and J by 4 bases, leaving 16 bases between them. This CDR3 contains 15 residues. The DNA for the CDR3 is TGTGCCAGCAGCCAAGTGACTAGTGGCGCAGATACGCAGTATTTT. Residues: CASSQVTSGADTQYF. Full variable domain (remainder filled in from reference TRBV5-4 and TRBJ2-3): ETGVTQSPTHLIKTRGQQVTLRCSSQSGHNTVSWYQQALGQGPQFIFQYYREEENGRGNFPPRFSGLQFPNYSSELNVNALELDDSALYLCASSQVTSGADTQYFGPGTRLTVL.

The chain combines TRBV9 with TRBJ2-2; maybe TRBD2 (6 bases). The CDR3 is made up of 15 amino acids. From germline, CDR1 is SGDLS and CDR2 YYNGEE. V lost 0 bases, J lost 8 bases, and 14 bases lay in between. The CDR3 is CASSVEGTWRGELFF. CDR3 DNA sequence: TGTGCCAGCAGCGTAGAAGGGACTTGGCGGGGGGAGCTGTTTTTT.

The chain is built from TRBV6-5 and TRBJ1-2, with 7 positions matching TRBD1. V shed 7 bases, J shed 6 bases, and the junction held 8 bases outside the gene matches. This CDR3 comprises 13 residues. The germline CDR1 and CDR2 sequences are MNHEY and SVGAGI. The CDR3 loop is CASTRKTGNGYTF. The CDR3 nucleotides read TGTGCCAGCACCCGAAAGACAGGGAATGGCTACACCTTC.

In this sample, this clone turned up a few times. CDR3 sequence reads: CATSRGGPIGEKLFF. CDR3 sequence (DNA): TGTGCCACCAGCAGAGGGGGCCCTATCGGTGAAAAACTGTTTTTT. The chain joins TRBV15 to TRBJ1-4; the D gene is possibly TRBD1 (5 bases). This CDR3 comprises 15 residues. V lost 1 base to trimming and J lost 7 bases, with 13 bases between them. Germline lookup yields CDR1 LNHNV and CDR2 YYDKDF (reference sequence).

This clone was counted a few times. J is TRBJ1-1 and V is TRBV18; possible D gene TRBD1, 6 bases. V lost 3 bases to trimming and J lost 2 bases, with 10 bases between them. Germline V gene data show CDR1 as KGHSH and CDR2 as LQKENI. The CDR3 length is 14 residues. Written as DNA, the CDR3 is TGTGCCAGCTCACCGAGACAGGAAAACACTGAAGCTTTCTTT. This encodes CASSPRQENTEAFF.

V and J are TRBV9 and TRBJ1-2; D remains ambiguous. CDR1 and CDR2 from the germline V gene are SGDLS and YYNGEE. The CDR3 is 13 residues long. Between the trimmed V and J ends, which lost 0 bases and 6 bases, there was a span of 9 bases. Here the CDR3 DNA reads TGTGCCAGCAGCGTAGGGCAGAGGAATGGCTACACCTTC. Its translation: CASSVGQRNGYTF.